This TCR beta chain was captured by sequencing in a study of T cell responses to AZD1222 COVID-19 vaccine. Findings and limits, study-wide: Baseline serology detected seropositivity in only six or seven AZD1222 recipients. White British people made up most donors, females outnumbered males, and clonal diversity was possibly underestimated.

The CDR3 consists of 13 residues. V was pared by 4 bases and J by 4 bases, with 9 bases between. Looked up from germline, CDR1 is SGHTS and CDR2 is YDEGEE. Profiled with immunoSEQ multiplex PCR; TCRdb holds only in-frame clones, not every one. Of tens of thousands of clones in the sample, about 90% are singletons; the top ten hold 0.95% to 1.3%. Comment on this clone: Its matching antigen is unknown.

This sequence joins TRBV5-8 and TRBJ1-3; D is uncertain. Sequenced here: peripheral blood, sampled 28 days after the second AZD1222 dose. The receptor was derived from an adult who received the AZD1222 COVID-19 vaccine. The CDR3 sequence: CASSGLWGNTIYF. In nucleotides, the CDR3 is TGTGCCAGCAGCGGGCTCTGGGGAAACACCATATATTTT.